The 16 T cell receptor beta chains presented below share a single source sample, sequenced in a study of CD8 T cells in ankylosing spondylitis. TCRdb redid the calling of the 5' RACE reads with MiXCR, one entry per CDR3 protein. Among approximately 340,000 distinct CDR3 sequences, approximately 15% were seen once, and the ten largest hold around 1%. Sequences were obtained from blood, either unsorted or a sorted T cell fraction (not recorded which). These receptors were taken from a male donor with ankylosing spondylitis or in good health (not recorded which).

This clonotype showed up just a few times. V usage is TRBV11-1 and J usage is TRBJ2-1; 9 positions match TRBD1. The germline gives CDR1 SGHAT, CDR2 FQDESV (reference sequence). The CDR3 is 15 residues long. Germline trimming cut 2 bases from V and 6 bases from J; bases unmatched to any gene: 5. The CDR3 DNA sequence: TGTGCCAGCAGCTTACAACAGGGGGCAAGCAATGAGCAGTTCTTC. Translated: CASSLQQGASNEQFF.

This sequence joins TRBV9 and TRBJ1-1, with a possible D match to TRBD1 (6 bases). V lost 4 bases and J 7 bases, leaving 20 bases between the germline ends. This CDR3 has 15 amino acids. Germline V gives CDR1 SGDLS, CDR2 YYNGEE. The CDR3 spells CASSSISGDTFEAFF. In nucleotides, the CDR3 is TGTGCCAGCAGCTCCATCTCAGGGGACACCTTTGAAGCTTTCTTT.

CDR3: CASSRGGQGGNYGYTF. The CDR3 nucleotides are TGTGCCAGCAGCCGAGGCGGACAGGGCGGGAACTATGGCTACACCTTC. J is TRBJ1-2 and V is TRBV7-8; 8 nucleotides match TRBD1. V lost 5 bases and J lost 2; bases outside the gene matches: 10. CDR3 length: 16 amino acids. CDR1 and CDR2 from the germline V gene are SGHVS and FQNEAQ.

This clonotype was detected a few times. CDR3 DNA sequence: TGTGCCAGCACCGGGACAGTTGTAGCGACTAATGAAAAACTGTTTTTT. The encoded protein is CASTGTVVATNEKLFF. The V call is TRBV6-1, the J call TRBJ1-4; TRBD1 aligns across 7 bases. CDR3 length: 16 amino acids. Germline CDR1 and CDR2: MNHNS and SASEGT. The trim removed 7 bases at V and 2 bases at J, leaving 10 bases unmatched.

This chain joins TRBV20-1 and TRBJ2-3; D is possibly TRBD1 or TRBD2 (5 bases each). CDR1 and CDR2 (germline): DFQATT, SNEGSKA (reference sequence). The V end lost 5 bases, the J end lost 4 bases, and 10 bases lay between the germline ends. The length of the CDR3 is 12 residues. In DNA form, the CDR3 reads TGCAGTGCTTCTCCGGGGCCAGATACGCAGTATTTT. Translated, it gives CSASPGPDTQYF.

This clonotype was seen only a few times. The V and J genes are TRBV6-5 and TRBJ2-2, with a tentative D call TRBD1 (5 bases). Germline-derived CDR1 and CDR2 are MNHEY and SVGAGI. This CDR3 region has 15 residues. The V end was cut by 2 bases, the J end by 4 bases, with 11 bases between. The CDR3 sequence is CASSYQGVVTGELFF. The CDR3 bases are TGTGCCAGCAGTTACCAGGGCGTTGTCACCGGGGAGCTGTTTTTT.

This clonotype was seen more than once but under ten times. The genes are TRBV27 and TRBJ1-2; D may be TRBD1 (6 bases). CDR1 is MNHEY, CDR2 SMNVEV, per germline (reference sequence). Trimming cost V 3 bases and J 8 bases, with 13 bases left between them. CDR3 length: 13 residues. The CDR3 sequence: CASSFGGARGYTF. The CDR3 DNA is TGTGCCAGCAGTTTCGGGGGGGCGAGGGGCTACACCTTC.

V is TRBV6-1 and J is TRBJ2-1; tentatively, D is TRBD1 or TRBD2 (5 bases each). This CDR3 is built from 16 residues. V was pared by 6 bases and J by 2 bases, with 17 bases between. Germline CDR1 reads MNHNS; CDR2 reads SASEGT. The CDR3 is CASSLRGSFTYNEQFF. CDR3 DNA: TGTGCCAGCAGCCTCCGGGGCAGTTTCACCTACAATGAGCAGTTCTTC.

This clonotype was counted at least ten times. V is TRBV7-9 and J is TRBJ1-2; TRBD1 might be the D (5 bases). V was trimmed by 4 bases and J by 8 bases, leaving 17 bases between them. Germline V lookup: CDR1 SEHNR, CDR2 FQNEAQ (reference sequence). The CDR3 is 14 amino acids. The CDR3 loop is CASSSAGAGDGYTF. CDR3 sequence (DNA): TGTGCCAGCAGCTCGGCGGGAGCCGGGGACGGCTACACCTTC.

This clonotype was observed once. The CDR3 DNA is TGTGCCAGCAGTCGGGACACCTTCTACGAGCAGTACTTC. This codes for CASSRDTFYEQYF. The V call is TRBV7-9, the J call TRBJ2-7; TRBD1 might be the D (6 bases). The length of the CDR3 is 13 residues. The germline V gene encodes CDR1 SEHNR and CDR2 FQNEAQ (reference sequence). V lost 6 bases and J 3 bases, leaving 12 bases between the germline ends.

This clonotype occurred many times. The chain links TRBV5-1 to TRBJ2-3; 8 nucleotides align to TRBD1. Germline trimming cut 0 bases from V and 6 bases from J; bases unmatched to any gene: 3. Germline CDR1 reads SGHRS; CDR2 reads YFSETQ. The CDR3 loop spans 14 amino acids. CDR3 residues: CASSLARGHDTQYF. For the CDR3, the DNA is TGCGCCAGCAGCTTGGCCAGGGGGCACGATACGCAGTATTTT.

This clonotype was detected only a few times. The chain joins TRBV7-2 to TRBJ2-1; D unclear. The ends were cut back, 3 bases at V and 0 bases at J, with 21 bases in the middle. Germline-derived CDR1 and CDR2 are SGHTA and FQGNSA. The CDR3 is 19 amino acids. The CDR3 reads CASSLRGHTLDSSYNEQFF. CDR3 nucleotide sequence: TGTGCCAGCAGCTTGCGCGGTCACACCCTAGATAGCTCCTACAATGAGCAGTTCTTC.

There are a few counts of this clonotype. CDR3 coding DNA: TGTGCCAGCAGTTACAGCGGCCACGAGCAGTACTTC. Encoded protein: CASSYSGHEQYF. The chain uses TRBV6-2 or TRBV6-3 and TRBJ2-7; D may be TRBD2 (5 bases). The V gene's germline CDR1 is MNHEY and CDR2 SVGEGT. V lost 2 bases and J 5 bases, leaving 7 bases between the germline ends. The CDR3 runs 12 residues.

This clonotype was seen only a few times. This chain connects TRBV4-1 to TRBJ1-2, with D maybe TRBD1 (5 bases). V was clipped by 4 bases and J by 5 bases, with 17 bases between them. CDR3 length: 15 residues. The germline CDR1 and CDR2 sequences are MGHRA and YSYEKL. The CDR3 here is CASSPPAGRLYGYTF. CDR3 in DNA: TGCGCCAGCAGCCCACCAGCGGGACGCTTGTATGGCTACACCTTC.

V gene TRBV5-1 combines with J gene TRBJ2-7; D is perhaps TRBD2 (7 bases). The CDR3 consists of 15 residues. Between the trimmed V and J ends, which lost 0 bases and 0 bases, there was a span of 10 bases. Germline loops: CDR1 SGHRS, CDR2 YFSETQ. This CDR3 is CASSLGGGDSYEQYF. The CDR3 coding sequence is TGCGCCAGCAGCTTGGGAGGGGGGGACTCCTACGAGCAGTACTTC. Variable domain in full (rest from reference TRBV5-1 and TRBJ2-7): KAGVTQTPRYLIKTRGQQVTLSCSPISGHRSVSWYQQTPGQGLQFLFEYFSETQRNKGNFPGRFSGRQFSNSRSEMNVSTLELGDSALYLCASSLGGGDSYEQYFGPGTRLTVT.

The chain recombines TRBV10-3 with TRBJ2-5; D unclear. This CDR3 has 13 amino acids. Germline values: CDR1 ENHRY, CDR2 SYGVKD. V was trimmed by 4 bases and J by 1 base, leaving 7 bases between them. CDR3 DNA: TGTGCCATCAGTGGAGTATTCCAAGAGACCCAGTACTTC. Translated, it gives CAISGVFQETQYF.